Sequencing of this T cell receptor beta chain was carried out in a study of technical replicates of blood from a few donors. Points on this clone: At one boundary the junction diverges from the germline segment, which might be a read error.

Assay: immunoSEQ multiplex PCR; the TCRdb copy retains only in-frame clones and omits some. The sample shows about 73,000 clones, 93% of them seen only once. The CDR3 sequence is 18 residues long. Germline V CDR1 and CDR2: SGHRS, YFSETQ. The clonotype comes from a human donor in good health. Material: T cells isolated from PBMCs. The chain has TRBV5-1 and TRBJ2-2; a weak D match, TRBD2 (6 bases). CDR3 region: CASSLHPEAGSKTGELFF. The CDR3 nucleotides read TGCGCCAGCAGCCTACACCCAGAGGCGGGATCGAAGACCGGGGAGCTGTTTTTT.